The clone carrying this T cell receptor beta chain was observed a few times. Its antigen is not identified. The CDR3 runs to 15 residues. Germline CDR1 reads SEHNR; CDR2 reads FQNEAQ (reference sequence). V lost 5 bases to trimming and J lost 10 bases; unmatched junction nucleotides: 12. This entry belongs to a study of beta chain features in type 1 diabetes. Study-wide findings and caveats: Healthy donors had naive, central memory and Treg TCRB repertoires that appeared less similar than those seen among patients.

Populations isolated by sorting all had purity greater than 95%. The isolated RNA, all of it, was reverse transcribed, so expressed TCRB transcripts were what got sequenced. Read counts averaged approximately 3.6 million for samples of naive, central memory and regulatory T cells. Only in-frame clones appear in the TCRdb table, and some are missing; sequencing was by immunoSEQ multiplex PCR. The repertoire holds approximately 140,000 clones, with roughly 10% as singletons. The chain links TRBV7-9 to TRBJ2-2; TRBD2 matches at 8 bases. The material sequenced was central memory CD4+ T cells from blood. This receptor was identified in a woman between 40 and 50 years old in good health. This CDR3 is CASSPRAGGPEELFF. CDR3 sequence (DNA): TGTGCCAGCAGCCCCCGGGCGGGGGGTCCCGAGGAGCTGTTTTTT.